This record concerns one T cell receptor beta chain sequence. Its antigen is still unknown. No much larger clonotype is one base removed from it; base qualities were not supplied. This record belongs to a study of cytomegalovirus exposure and HLA in healthy donors (dated by TCRdb to 2016 to 2017). Regarding the research as a whole: The 666 repertoires of the first cohort and the roughly 120 validation repertoires were produced on the same platform, according to a later analysis. The aim of the study was to test whether cataloging public T cell receptors could identify signatures of past pathogen exposure. Along with the approximately 700-subject first cohort, a separate validation cohort of over a hundred different subjects was used. High-throughput TCR immunosequencing, statistical association of individual TCRs with disease status, and machine learning were combined to predict cytomegalovirus infection status.

Library construction relied on the immunoSEQ multiplex PCR assay. The paper's data handling went like this. A statistical classification framework was built for diagnosing cytomegalovirus status from the catalog of TCR beta chain sequences. TCRdb mirrors the immuneACCESS table, restricted to in-frame sequences. Some clones are absent from its copies; in checked studies, under half trace to an unresolved V gene, and the reason for the others is unknown. V and J calls and clone size follow that table, whereas D and trimming were derived from the DNA. Present in this sample are about 270,000 clones, approximately 86% of which were seen just once. 1% of the sample is held by the ten biggest clonotypes. The donors were included in the validation cohort of 120 subjects, a group kept apart from the roughly 730-subject first cohort. CDR1 and CDR2 were assigned from the germline V gene (reference sequence) as MNHEY and SMNVEV. Including cysteine and phenylalanine, the CDR3 has 17 amino acids. The CDR3 DNA has 51 bases and is translated from base 1. V has 3 bases trimmed and J has 4 bases trimmed; junction bases matching no gene number 11.

Study-wide findings and limitations: In vitro tests confirmed that a few of the cytomegalovirus-associated TCR beta chains recognize cytomegalovirus antigens. Most TCR sequences were observed very rarely across donors, whereas some public TCRs were present in many individuals. The authors suggested that the approach could potentially be extended to other disease states and immunological phenotypes. The classifier was reported to diagnose cytomegalovirus status with high specificity and sensitivity in both the original and validation cohorts. The validation cohort had no HLA typing available for a later analysis, so co-occurrence within that cohort was assessed over all 120 or so repertoires. Subsequent analysis determined that TCRs grouped into clusters in the first cohort also showed a tendency toward co-occurrence across the 130 or so validation repertoires, and approximately 94% of cluster scores exceeded 0. In the study, approximately 160 TCR beta chains were listed as associated with cytomegalovirus.

The chain couples TRBV27 to TRBJ2-2, with 7 bases aligning to TRBD2. The origin of this receptor is a woman aged 18-30 years in good health and CMV-seronegative. Sequencing was performed on PBMCs. The CDR3 has the sequence CASSLGGRAGFTGELFF. The base sequence is TGTGCCAGCAGTTTGGGTGGGAGGGCCGGATTCACCGGGGAGCTGTTTTTT.